What follows describes a single T cell receptor beta chain. This clonotype came up many times. This receptor's antigen is unknown. It has no much larger one-base neighbor in the sample; base qualities were not kept. The library was produced with PCR. The data were produced on an Illumina HiSeq 2500. To normalize quantification of the TCRbeta repertoire, the TCR libraries were built with molecular barcoding that relied on unique molecular identifiers. TCRdb reanalyzed the raw reads on its own, using fastp at Q25 for trimming and MiXCR for clone calling, and kept in-frame beta chains. All rows with the same CDR3 protein become a single entry with the most common DNA and genes. The sample table holds over 70,000 distinct CDR3 sequences, of which roughly 7.7% were seen once. Just under 7% of the sample lies in the top ten. This record belongs to a study of T-cell reconstitution after alpha-beta-depleted transplantation in children (dated by TCRdb to 2015 to 2016). About the study as a whole: Using TCR repertoire profiling, the study quantitatively followed how T-cell immune reconstitution unfolded in children after TCRalphabeta/CD19-depleted allogeneic hematopoietic cell transplantation.

The source is a human donor who donated a stem cell graft to a child with congenital amegakaryocytic thrombocytopenia. The sample was PBMCs from the stem cell graft donor, taken from the stem cell graft.

The DNA sequence is TGCGCCAGCAAGGGTCAAGAGACCCAGTACTTC. It encodes CASKGQETQYF. The V gene is TRBV5-1 and the J gene is TRBJ2-5, with an unclear D gene assignment. As encoded in the germline V gene, CDR1 is SGHRS while CDR2 is YFSETQ. Spanning cysteine to phenylalanine, the CDR3 consists of 11 amino acids. The read is trimmed to its CDR3 DNA, 33 bases read in frame from base 1. V loses 6 bases of germline sequence and J loses 2 bases, and the interval between the two ends is 5 bases.